This T cell receptor (beta chain) was retrieved from a study of cytomegalovirus exposure and HLA in healthy donors. Study in general: The approximately 120 million unique TCR beta sequences, from about 190 million T cells, were found by an earlier analysis. Study results and caveats: High specificity and sensitivity for cytomegalovirus status were reported for the classifier. Most TCR sequences were rare, but some public TCRs occurred in many donors. The later analysis indicated that the majority of CMV-associated TCR beta chains appeared HLA-restricted.

Germline V lookup: CDR1 GTSNPN, CDR2 SVGIG (reference sequence). V shed 6 bases and J shed 2 bases, with 11 bases lying between them. This CDR3 contains 13 residues. With 60 Vbeta and 13 Jbeta primers, the PCR was carried out. Using immunoSEQ multiplex PCR, the repertoire was profiled, and TCRdb retains in-frame clones only, with some absent. Of over 150,000 clones in the sample, approximately 80% were seen once. Regarding this clone: Its antigen remains unidentified.

The sequenced sample consisted of PBMCs. V and J are TRBV30 and TRBJ2-1; D is unclear. This TCR came from a woman aged 25 to 39 in good health and CMV-seropositive. CDR3 bases: TGTGCCTGCGGAAAGAGCGCCTACAATGAGCAGTTCTTC. This gives the protein CACGKSAYNEQFF.